The 20 T cell receptor beta chains below all came from one sample that was sequenced in a study of blood T cell repertoires in COVID-19. Sequenced by immunoSEQ multiplex PCR; TCRdb stores in-frame clones only, minus some. The sample records about 380,000 clones, 88% being singletons. Input material: PBMCs or T cells enriched from blood (not recorded which). All receptors come from a woman under 30 who had recovered from COVID-19.

CDR3 amino acids: CASSLAGNTGELFF. CDR3 DNA: TGTGCCAGCAGCTTGGCAGGGAACACCGGGGAGCTGTTTTTT. V usage is TRBV5-6 and J usage is TRBJ2-2, with D hard to call. Per the germline V gene, CDR1 is SGHDT and CDR2 is YYEEEE. The CDR3 length is 14 residues. Trimming pared 0 bases from V and 1 base from J, leaving 4 bases between.

The chain uses TRBV3-1 (or the pseudogene TRBV3-2) and TRBJ1-3; TRBD1 is a possible D gene (5 bases). The CDR3 is made up of 19 amino acids. The V end was cut by 3 bases, the J end by 0 bases, with 21 bases between. Germline CDR1 is LGHDT and CDR2 is YNNKEL (reference sequence). The CDR3 nucleotides read TGTGCCAGCAGCCACCTAATCAGACGACAGAGTAACTCTGGAAACACCATATATTTT. It codes for CASSHLIRRQSNSGNTIYF.

This sequence joins TRBV7-3 and TRBJ2-1, with 15 positions matching TRBD2. Trimming at V came to 5 bases and at J to 1 base, leaving 6 bases not matched to a gene. Germline V CDR1 and CDR2: SGHTA, FQGTGA. This CDR3 has 18 amino acids. The CDR3 nucleotides read TGTGCCAGCAGCCCAGGACTAGCGGGGGGGCGTTCCTACAATGAGCAGTTCTTC. It translates to CASSPGLAGGRSYNEQFF.

This chain connects TRBV18 to TRBJ2-3; 9 bases are a match to TRBD1. CDR3 length equals 14 residues. Germline V CDR1 and CDR2: KGHSH, LQKENI. Trimming took 6 bases from V and 4 from J; bases not matched to a gene: 5. CDR3 residues: CASSLTGGADTQYF. DNA for the CDR3: TGTGCCAGCTCCCTGACAGGGGGAGCAGATACGCAGTATTTT.

V is TRBV11-2 and J is TRBJ1-2; 9 bases agree with TRBD1. Germline V gives CDR1 SGHAT, CDR2 FQNNGV. Trimming took 5 bases from V and 6 from J; bases not matched to a gene: 16. The CDR3 has 17 amino acids. CDR3 protein: CASSRRPTGGALNGYTF. The CDR3 region has the DNA TGTGCCAGCAGCCGCAGGCCAACAGGGGGCGCGTTAAATGGCTACACCTTC.

The rearrangement links TRBV5-5 to TRBJ1-2, with D possibly TRBD1 on 5 matching bases. The germline V gene encodes CDR1 SGHKS and CDR2 YYEKEE (reference sequence). Trimming stripped 6 bases from V and 7 bases from J, with 19 bases between. The length of the CDR3 is 14 residues. CDR3 nucleotides: TGTGCCAGCACCCGAGAAGGGGATTCCGGTGGCTACACCTTC. Protein sequence: CASTREGDSGGYTF.

V is TRBV2 and J is TRBJ2-1, with 7 bases that match TRBD1. Per germline, CDR1 SNHLY and CDR2 FYNNEI. V lost 6 bases to trimming and J lost 2 bases; unmatched junction nucleotides: 10. This CDR3 region has 16 residues. CDR3 protein: CASRGTVQKTYNEQFF. The DNA for the CDR3 is TGTGCCAGCAGGGGGACAGTTCAAAAGACCTACAATGAGCAGTTCTTC.

This chain uses TRBV5-5 with TRBJ1-2; D ambiguous. The CDR3 extends over 14 amino acids. Trimming shortened V by 3 bases and J by 1 base, and 10 bases separated the two germline ends. CDR1 SGHKS and CDR2 YYEKEE come from the germline V gene (reference sequence). The CDR3 region is CASSSYTLNYGYTF. The CDR3 nucleotides read TGTGCCAGCAGCTCCTATACCCTTAACTATGGCTACACCTTC.

V is TRBV7-8 and J is TRBJ2-7; 10 positions agree with TRBD1. J was trimmed by 3 bases and V by 6 bases; bases with no gene match: 8. The germline V gene has CDR1 SGHVS and CDR2 FQNEAQ. This CDR3 spans 15 amino acids. CDR3 bases: TGTGCCAGCAGACCACTACGGGACAGGGGCTACGAGCAGTACTTC. Encoded protein: CASRPLRDRGYEQYF.

V gene TRBV11-2 combines with J gene TRBJ1-1; TRBD1 is a possible D gene (5 bases). This CDR3 comprises 15 residues. Germline-derived CDR1 and CDR2 are SGHAT and FQNNGV. V dropped 2 bases and J dropped 7 bases, with 17 bases sitting between them. CDR3 in amino acids: CASSLRGGKESEAFF. The CDR3 nucleotides are TGTGCCAGCAGCTTACGGGGGGGGAAGGAGAGTGAAGCTTTCTTT.

The rearrangement joins TRBV5-5 to TRBJ1-3; TRBD1 aligns across 9 bases. After removal of 1 base from V and 4 bases from J, the junction contained 6 bases not matched to a gene. The CDR3 has 16 amino acids. The germline gives CDR1 SGHKS, CDR2 YYEKEE (reference sequence). CDR3 region: CASSLYGTGTGNTIYF. CDR3 nucleotide sequence: TGTGCCAGCAGCTTGTACGGGACAGGGACAGGAAACACCATATATTTT.

The gene calls are TRBV18 and TRBJ1-1, with D possibly matching TRBD1 (5 bases). V was pared by 6 bases and J by 0 bases, with 17 bases between. Germline values: CDR1 KGHSH, CDR2 LQKENI. This CDR3 is built from 16 residues. CDR3 sequence: CASSPRQLNMNTEAFF. The CDR3 DNA reads as TGTGCCAGCTCCCCAAGACAGCTAAACATGAACACTGAAGCTTTCTTT.

V is TRBV18 and J is TRBJ1-3; 7 bases agree with TRBD1. The CDR3 spans 20 residues. From germline, CDR1 is KGHSH and CDR2 LQKENI. V lost 3 bases to trimming and J lost 0 bases; unmatched junction nucleotides: 17. The CDR3 DNA is TGTGCCAGCTCACCTTTACCGGGACAGATACTTACAAGCTCTGGAAACACCATATATTTT. This gives the protein CASSPLPGQILTSSGNTIYF.

The gene calls are TRBV14 and TRBJ1-4, with no clear D. Germline CDR1 reads SGHDN; CDR2 reads FVKESK. This CDR3 spans 20 amino acids. Trimming took off 2 bases at V and 2 bases at J, with 24 bases between the two ends. In DNA, the CDR3 is TGTGCCAGCAGCCAACGCTCGCGAGCCGGGCTTAGGAGGACTAATGAAAAACTGTTTTTT. Encoded protein: CASSQRSRAGLRRTNEKLFF.

The rearrangement uses TRBV4-1 and TRBJ2-7; 13 bases map to TRBD2. This CDR3 is built from 16 residues. CDR1 MGHRA and CDR2 YSYEKL come from the germline V gene. With V trimmed by 4 bases and J by 5 bases, 8 bases remained unmatched. The CDR3 loop reads CASSLVGLAGAHEQYF. CDR3 DNA sequence: TGCGCCAGCAGCCTCGTCGGACTAGCGGGGGCTCACGAGCAGTACTTC.

The rearrangement links TRBV3-1 (or the pseudogene TRBV3-2) to TRBJ1-2; a possible D gene is TRBD1 (6 bases). Germline-derived CDR1 and CDR2 are LGHDT and YNNKEL (reference sequence). V gave up 4 bases and J gave up 4 bases, with 10 bases separating them. The CDR3 covers 13 residues. CDR3 DNA: TGTGCCAGCAGCCTAGGACAGTTCTATGGCTACACCTTC. This encodes CASSLGQFYGYTF.

The chain's CDR3 is CASSDPKTGVGNTIYF. As DNA, the CDR3 is TGTGCCAGCAGTGACCCTAAGACAGGGGTGGGAAACACCATATATTTT. The chain links TRBV6-4 to TRBJ1-3, with TRBD1 matching over 8 bases. The ends lost 2 bases at V and 4 bases at J; junction bases unmatched: 7. This CDR3 contains 16 residues. Germline V CDR1 and CDR2: MRHNA, SNTAGT.

V is TRBV24-1 and J is TRBJ2-1; the D gene is possibly TRBD1 (6 bases). CDR3 length: 16 amino acids. V was cut by 3 bases and J by 1 base, with 12 bases left in between. Germline loops: CDR1 KGHDR, CDR2 SFDVKD. CDR3 sequence (DNA): TGTGCCACCAGTGATCTGGACAGTAAGTCCTACAATGAGCAGTTCTTC. This translates into CATSDLDSKSYNEQFF.

The rearrangement joins TRBV4-1 to TRBJ1-1; 9 nucleotides match TRBD1. CDR3 length: 14 amino acids. Germline V gives CDR1 MGHRA, CDR2 YSYEKL. V shed 4 bases, J shed 5 bases, and the junction held 5 bases outside the gene matches. The CDR3 sequence: CASSLGQGRTEAFF. The CDR3 nucleotides read TGCGCCAGCAGCCTCGGACAGGGGAGGACTGAAGCTTTCTTT.

The V and J genes are TRBV24-1 and TRBJ2-2; the match to TRBD2 covers 9 bases. The CDR3 is made up of 19 amino acids. Looked up from germline, CDR1 is KGHDR and CDR2 is SFDVKD. The V gene end was trimmed by 4 bases and the J gene end by 3 bases; junction bases not matched to a gene: 14. The CDR3 spells CATSELSGGALGHTGELFF. CDR3 nucleotides: TGTGCCACCAGTGAGCTTAGCGGGGGAGCCCTAGGACACACCGGGGAGCTGTTTTTT.